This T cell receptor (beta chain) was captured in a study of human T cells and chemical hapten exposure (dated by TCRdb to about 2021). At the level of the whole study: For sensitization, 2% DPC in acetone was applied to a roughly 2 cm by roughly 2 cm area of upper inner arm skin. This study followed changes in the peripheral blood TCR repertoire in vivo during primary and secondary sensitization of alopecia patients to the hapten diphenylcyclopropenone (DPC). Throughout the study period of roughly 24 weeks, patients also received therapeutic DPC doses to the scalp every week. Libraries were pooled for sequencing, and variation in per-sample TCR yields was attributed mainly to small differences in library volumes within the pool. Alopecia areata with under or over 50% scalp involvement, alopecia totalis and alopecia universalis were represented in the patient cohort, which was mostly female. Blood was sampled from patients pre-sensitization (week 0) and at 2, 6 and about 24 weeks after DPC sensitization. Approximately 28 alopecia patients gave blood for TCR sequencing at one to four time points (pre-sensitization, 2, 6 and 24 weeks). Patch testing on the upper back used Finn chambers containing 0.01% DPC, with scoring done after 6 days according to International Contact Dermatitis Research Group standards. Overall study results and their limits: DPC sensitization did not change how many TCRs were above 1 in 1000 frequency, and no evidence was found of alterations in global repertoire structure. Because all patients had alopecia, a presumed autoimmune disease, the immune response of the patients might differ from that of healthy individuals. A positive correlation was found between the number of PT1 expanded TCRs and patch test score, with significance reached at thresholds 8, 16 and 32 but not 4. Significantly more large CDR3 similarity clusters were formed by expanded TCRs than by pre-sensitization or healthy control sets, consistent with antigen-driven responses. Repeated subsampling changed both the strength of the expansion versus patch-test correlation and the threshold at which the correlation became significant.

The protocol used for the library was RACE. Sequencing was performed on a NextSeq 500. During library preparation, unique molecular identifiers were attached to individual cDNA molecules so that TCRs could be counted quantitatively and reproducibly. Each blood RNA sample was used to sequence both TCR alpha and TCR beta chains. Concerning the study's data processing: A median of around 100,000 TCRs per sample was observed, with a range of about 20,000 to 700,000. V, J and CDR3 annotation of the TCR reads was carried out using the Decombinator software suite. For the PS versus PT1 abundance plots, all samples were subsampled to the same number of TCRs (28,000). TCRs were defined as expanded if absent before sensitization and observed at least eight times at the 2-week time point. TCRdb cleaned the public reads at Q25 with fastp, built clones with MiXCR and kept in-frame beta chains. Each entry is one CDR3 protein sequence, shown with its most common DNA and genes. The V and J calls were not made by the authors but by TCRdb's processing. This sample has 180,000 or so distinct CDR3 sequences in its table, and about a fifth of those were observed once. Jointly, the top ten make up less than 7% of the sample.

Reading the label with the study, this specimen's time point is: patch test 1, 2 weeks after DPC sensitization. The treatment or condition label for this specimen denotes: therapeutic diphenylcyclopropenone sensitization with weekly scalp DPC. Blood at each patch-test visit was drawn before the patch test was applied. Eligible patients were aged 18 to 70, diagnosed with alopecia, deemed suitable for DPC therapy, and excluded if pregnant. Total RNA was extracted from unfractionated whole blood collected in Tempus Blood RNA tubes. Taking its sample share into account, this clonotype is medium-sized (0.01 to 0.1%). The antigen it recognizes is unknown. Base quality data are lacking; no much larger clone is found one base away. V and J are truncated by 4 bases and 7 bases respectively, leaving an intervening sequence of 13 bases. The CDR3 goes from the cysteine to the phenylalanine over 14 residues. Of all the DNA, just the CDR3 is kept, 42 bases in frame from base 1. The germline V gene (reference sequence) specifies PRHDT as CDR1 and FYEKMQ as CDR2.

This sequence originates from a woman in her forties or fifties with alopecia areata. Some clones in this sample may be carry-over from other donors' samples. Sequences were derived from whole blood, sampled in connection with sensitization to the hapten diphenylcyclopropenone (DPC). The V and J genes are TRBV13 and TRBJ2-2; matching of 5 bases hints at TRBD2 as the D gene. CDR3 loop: CASSSDTEGGELFF. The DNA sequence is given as TGTGCCAGCAGCTCCGACACAGAGGGCGGGGAGCTGTTTTTT.